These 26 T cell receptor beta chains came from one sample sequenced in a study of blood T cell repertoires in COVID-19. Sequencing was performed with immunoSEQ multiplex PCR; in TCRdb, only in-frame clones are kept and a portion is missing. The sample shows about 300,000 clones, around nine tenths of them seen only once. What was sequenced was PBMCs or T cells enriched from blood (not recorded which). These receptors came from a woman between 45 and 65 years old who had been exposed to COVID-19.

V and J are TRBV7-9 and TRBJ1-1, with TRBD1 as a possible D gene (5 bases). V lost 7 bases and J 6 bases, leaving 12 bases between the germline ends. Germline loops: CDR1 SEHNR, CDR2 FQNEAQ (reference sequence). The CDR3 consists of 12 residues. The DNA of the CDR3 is TGTGCCAGCACTAGGGGCCAGTCTGAAGCTTTCTTT. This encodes CASTRGQSEAFF.

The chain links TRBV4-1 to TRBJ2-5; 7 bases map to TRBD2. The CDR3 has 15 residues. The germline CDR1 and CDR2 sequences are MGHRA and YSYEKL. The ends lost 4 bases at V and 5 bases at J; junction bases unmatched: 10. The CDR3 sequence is CASSLGSGVRETQYF. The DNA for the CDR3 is TGCGCCAGCAGCCTGGGGAGCGGGGTTCGGGAGACCCAGTACTTC.

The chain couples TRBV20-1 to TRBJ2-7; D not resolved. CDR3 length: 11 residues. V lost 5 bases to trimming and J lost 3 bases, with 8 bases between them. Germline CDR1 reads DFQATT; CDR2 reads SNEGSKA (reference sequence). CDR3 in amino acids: CSASWHYEQYF. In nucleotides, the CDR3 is TGCAGTGCTTCCTGGCACTACGAGCAGTACTTC.

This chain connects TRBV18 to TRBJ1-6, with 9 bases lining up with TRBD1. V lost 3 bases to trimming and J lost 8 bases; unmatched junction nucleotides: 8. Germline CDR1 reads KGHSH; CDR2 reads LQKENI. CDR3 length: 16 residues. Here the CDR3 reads CASSPLQGAADSPLHF. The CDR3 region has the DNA TGTGCCAGCTCACCCTTACAGGGGGCGGCGGATTCACCCCTCCACTTT.

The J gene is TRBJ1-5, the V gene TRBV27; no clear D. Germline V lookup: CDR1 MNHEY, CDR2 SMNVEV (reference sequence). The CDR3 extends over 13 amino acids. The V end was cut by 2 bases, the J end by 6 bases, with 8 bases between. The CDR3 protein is CASSLRTRQPQHF. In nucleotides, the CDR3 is TGTGCCAGCAGTTTAAGAACGCGTCAGCCCCAGCATTTT.

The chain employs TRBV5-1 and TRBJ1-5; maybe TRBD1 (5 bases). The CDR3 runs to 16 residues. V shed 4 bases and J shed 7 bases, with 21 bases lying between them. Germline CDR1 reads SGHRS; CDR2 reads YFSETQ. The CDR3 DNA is TGCGCCAGCAGCCCCGGGGAGGGCAGGGCAGGGCAGCCCCAGCATTTT. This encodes CASSPGEGRAGQPQHF.

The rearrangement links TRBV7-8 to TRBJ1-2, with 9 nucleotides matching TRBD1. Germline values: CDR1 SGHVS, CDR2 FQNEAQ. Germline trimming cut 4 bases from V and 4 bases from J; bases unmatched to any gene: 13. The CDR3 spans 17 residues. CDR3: CASSSPKQGATGYGYTF. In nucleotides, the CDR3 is TGTGCCAGCAGCTCCCCGAAACAGGGGGCCACGGGCTATGGCTACACCTTC.

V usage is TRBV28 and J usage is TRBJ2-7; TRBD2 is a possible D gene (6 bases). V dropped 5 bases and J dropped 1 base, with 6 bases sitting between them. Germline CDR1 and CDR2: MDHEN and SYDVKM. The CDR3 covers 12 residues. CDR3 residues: CASSGGSYEQYF. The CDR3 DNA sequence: TGTGCCAGCAGTGGGGGGTCCTACGAGCAGTACTTC.

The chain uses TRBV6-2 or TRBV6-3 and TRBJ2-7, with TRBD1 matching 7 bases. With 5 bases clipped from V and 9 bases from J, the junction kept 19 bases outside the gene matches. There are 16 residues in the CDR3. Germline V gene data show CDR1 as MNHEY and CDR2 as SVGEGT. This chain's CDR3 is CASSHLGDSYRGWQYF. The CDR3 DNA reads TGTGCCAGCAGTCACCTGGGGGACAGTTACCGGGGATGGCAGTACTTC.

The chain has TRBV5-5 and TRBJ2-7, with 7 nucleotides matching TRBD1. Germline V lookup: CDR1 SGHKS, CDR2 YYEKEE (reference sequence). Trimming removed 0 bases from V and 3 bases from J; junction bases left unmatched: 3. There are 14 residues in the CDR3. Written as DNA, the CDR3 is TGTGCCAGCAGCTTGGTACAGGGGCTCTACGAGCAGTACTTC. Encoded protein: CASSLVQGLYEQYF.

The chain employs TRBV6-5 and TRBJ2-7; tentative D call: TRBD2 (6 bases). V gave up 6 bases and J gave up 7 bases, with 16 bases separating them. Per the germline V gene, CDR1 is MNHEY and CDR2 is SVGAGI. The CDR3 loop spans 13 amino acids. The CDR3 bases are TGTGCCAGCAGCAGAGTCGGAGGGAAAGAGCAGTACTTC. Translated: CASSRVGGKEQYF.

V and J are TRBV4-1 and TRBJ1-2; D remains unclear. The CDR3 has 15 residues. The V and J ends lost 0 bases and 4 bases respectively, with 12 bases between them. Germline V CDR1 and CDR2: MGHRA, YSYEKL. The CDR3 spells CASSQDQVPLYGYTF. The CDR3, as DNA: TGCGCCAGCAGCCAAGACCAGGTCCCCCTCTATGGCTACACCTTC.

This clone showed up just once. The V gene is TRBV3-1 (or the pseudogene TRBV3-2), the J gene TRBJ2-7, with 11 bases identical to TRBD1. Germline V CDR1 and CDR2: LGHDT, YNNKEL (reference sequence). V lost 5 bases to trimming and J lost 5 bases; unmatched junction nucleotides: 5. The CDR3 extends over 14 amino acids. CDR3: CASSFRDRGNEQYF. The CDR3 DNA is TGTGCCAGCAGCTTTCGGGACAGGGGGAACGAGCAGTACTTC.

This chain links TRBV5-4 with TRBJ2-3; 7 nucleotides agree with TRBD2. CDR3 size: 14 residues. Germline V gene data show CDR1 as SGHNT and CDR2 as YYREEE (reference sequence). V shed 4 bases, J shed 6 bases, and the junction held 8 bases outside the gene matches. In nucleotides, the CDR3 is TGTGCCAGCAGCGGGGGGAGGGTGAGTGATACGCAGTATTTT. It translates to CASSGGRVSDTQYF.

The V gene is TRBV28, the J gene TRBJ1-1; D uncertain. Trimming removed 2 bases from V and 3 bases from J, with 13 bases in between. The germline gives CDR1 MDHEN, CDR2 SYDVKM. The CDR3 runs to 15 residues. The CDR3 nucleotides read TGTGCCAGCAGTTTAGGGGTGCTGAGGGACACTGAAGCTTTCTTT. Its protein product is CASSLGVLRDTEAFF.

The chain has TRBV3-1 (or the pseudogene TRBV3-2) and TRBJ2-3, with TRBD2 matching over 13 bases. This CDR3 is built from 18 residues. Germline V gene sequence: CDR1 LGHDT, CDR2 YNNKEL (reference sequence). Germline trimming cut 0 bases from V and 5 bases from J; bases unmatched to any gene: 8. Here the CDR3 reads CASSQERLAGGRGDTQYF. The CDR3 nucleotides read TGTGCCAGCAGCCAAGAGCGACTAGCGGGGGGCCGGGGAGATACGCAGTATTTT.

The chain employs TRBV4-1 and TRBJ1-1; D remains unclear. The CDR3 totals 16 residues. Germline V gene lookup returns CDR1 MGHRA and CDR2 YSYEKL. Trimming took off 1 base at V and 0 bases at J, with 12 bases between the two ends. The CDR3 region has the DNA TGCGCCAGCAGCCAAGGAGAGGGAAGGTTGAACACTGAAGCTTTCTTT. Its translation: CASSQGEGRLNTEAFF.

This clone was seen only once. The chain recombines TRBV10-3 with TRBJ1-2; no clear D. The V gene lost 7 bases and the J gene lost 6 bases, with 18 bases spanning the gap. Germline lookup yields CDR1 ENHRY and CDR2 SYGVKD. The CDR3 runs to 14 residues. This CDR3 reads CAIMELGVPNGYTF. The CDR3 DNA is TGTGCCATCATGGAATTAGGAGTGCCGAATGGCTACACCTTC.

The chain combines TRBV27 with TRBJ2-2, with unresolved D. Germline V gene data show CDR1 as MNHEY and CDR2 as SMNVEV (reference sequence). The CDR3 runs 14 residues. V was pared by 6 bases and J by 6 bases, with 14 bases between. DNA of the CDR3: TGTGCCAGCAGCAAAGAGGTGCGATCCGGGGAGCTGTTTTTT. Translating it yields CASSKEVRSGELFF.

CDR3 in DNA: TGTGCCAGCAGTGTGACAGGGGCGAACCAGCCCCAGCATTTT. The encoded protein is CASSVTGANQPQHF. J is TRBJ1-5 and V is TRBV25-1, with TRBD1 matching over 8 bases. Germline CDR1 reads MGHDK; CDR2 reads SYGVNS. Trimming cost V 4 bases and J 7 bases; bases outside gene matches: 6. The CDR3 runs to 14 residues.

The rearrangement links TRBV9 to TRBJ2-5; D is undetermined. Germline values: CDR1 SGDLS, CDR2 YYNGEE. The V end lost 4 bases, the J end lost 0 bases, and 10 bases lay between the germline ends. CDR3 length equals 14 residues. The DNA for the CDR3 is TGTGCCAGCAGCAGAACAGTGTACCAAGAGACCCAGTACTTC. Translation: CASSRTVYQETQYF.

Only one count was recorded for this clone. The CDR3 protein is CASSEGPAANEKLFF. The CDR3 nucleotides read TGTGCCAGCAGTGAAGGGCCCGCTGCTAATGAAAAACTGTTTTTT. This chain uses TRBV6-1 with TRBJ1-4, with unresolved D. Trimming cost V 1 base and J 3 bases, with 9 bases left between them. CDR1 is MNHNS and CDR2 is SASEGT in the germline V gene. The CDR3 is 15 amino acids.

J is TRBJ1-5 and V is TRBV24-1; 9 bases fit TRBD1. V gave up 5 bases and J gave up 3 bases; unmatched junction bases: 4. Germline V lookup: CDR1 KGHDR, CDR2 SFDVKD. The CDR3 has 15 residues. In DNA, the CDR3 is TGTGCCACCAGTGGGGGGGACAGGGACAATCAGCCCCAGCATTTT. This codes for CATSGGDRDNQPQHF.

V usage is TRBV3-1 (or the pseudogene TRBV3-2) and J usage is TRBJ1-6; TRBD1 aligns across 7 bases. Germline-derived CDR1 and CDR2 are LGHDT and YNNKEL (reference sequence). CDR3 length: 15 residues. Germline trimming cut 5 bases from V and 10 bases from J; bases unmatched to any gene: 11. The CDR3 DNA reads TGTGCCAGCAGCTCGTGGACAGGCGGTCGATCACCCCTCCACTTT. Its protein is CASSSWTGGRSPLHF.

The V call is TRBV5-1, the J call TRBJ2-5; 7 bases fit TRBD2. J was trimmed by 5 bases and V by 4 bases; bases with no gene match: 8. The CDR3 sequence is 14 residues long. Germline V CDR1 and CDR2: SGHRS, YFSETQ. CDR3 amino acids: CASSLGGYKETQYF. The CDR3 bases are TGCGCCAGCAGCCTGGGAGGGTATAAGGAGACCCAGTACTTC.

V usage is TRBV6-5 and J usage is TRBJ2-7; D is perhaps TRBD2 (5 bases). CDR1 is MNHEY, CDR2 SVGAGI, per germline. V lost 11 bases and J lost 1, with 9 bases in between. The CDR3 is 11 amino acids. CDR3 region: CASEESYEQYF. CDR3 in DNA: TGTGCCTCGGAGGAGTCCTACGAGCAGTACTTC.